Included here is one T cell receptor (beta chain) sequence, with context. The antigen is unknown. The source of the sample is a study of identical twins. CDR3 length: 13 residues. In germline, CDR1 is SGHRS, CDR2 YFSETQ. V was cut by 5 bases and J by 0 bases, with 8 bases left in between. Each CDR3 protein gets one entry after TCRdb re-called the 5' RACE reads with MiXCR. In the table there are 700,000 or so distinct CDR3 sequences, approximately 9% of which are singletons. Regarding the study as a whole: Conclusions rested on cross-sectional statistics rather than following the same donors.

With no exceptions, donors were healthy Caucasians. These data are also associated with another study on yellow fever vaccine responses in identical twins. That paper adds: Twins reportedly had a vaccine T cell response that seemed partly convergent, partly personalized.

The clonotype was recovered from a woman aged 18-35 years in good health. Source material: PBMCs. V is TRBV5-1 and J is TRBJ1-1; D is unclear. The CDR3: CASRVNMNTEAFF. CDR3 in DNA: TGCGCCAGCAGGGTCAACATGAACACTGAAGCTTTCTTT.